This is a list of T cell receptor beta chains from one sample in a study of human T cells and chemical hapten exposure. TCRdb recomputed calls from the RACE reads with MiXCR, one row per CDR3 protein. Among some 57,000 distinct CDR3 sequences listed, roughly 10% were seen once. The sample consisted of whole blood, taken in connection with sensitization to the hapten diphenylcyclopropenone (DPC). These receptors were obtained from a woman aged 25 to 39 with alopecia areata. Some clones in this sample may be carry-over from other donors' samples. CDR3s include the opening cysteine and the closing phenylalanine or tryptophan. D genes are given only for firm matches. Clone size is shown for a subset of rows, as once, few, many or a class of expanded clone.

16	-	many	TRBV12-3/TRBV12-4	TRBJ2-7	TGTGCCAGCAGTGGCCTCTTTCTCGCTGGGGATTACGAGCAGTACTTC	CASSGLFLAGDYEQYF
15	-	-	TRBV6-5	TRBJ1-6	TGTGCCAGCAGTTACGACGGACTACTTAATTCACCCCTCCACTTT	CASSYDGLLNSPLHF
15	-	-	TRBV4-2	TRBJ1-6	TGTGCCAGCAGCCCCTCGGGGTCCCCAAATTCACCCCTCCACTTT	CASSPSGSPNSPLHF
13	-	many	TRBV20-1	TRBJ1-1	TGCAGTGCTAGAGGTGGAGGGGGCACTGAAGCTTTCTTT	CSARGGGGTEAFF
15	-	-	TRBV5-1	TRBJ1-1	TGCGCCAGCCTGCGGGGCCCAGGGATGAACACTGAAGCTTTCTTT	CASLRGPGMNTEAFF
13	TRBD1	few	TRBV2	TRBJ2-7	TGTGCCAGCACCTCACAGGGGGTAGGCGAGCAGTACTTC	CASTSQGVGEQYF
14	-	-	TRBV4-3	TRBJ1-4	TGCGCCAGCAGCTCGACAATAACTAATGAAAAACTGTTTTTT	CASSSTITNEKLFF
14	-	-	TRBV20-1	TRBJ2-7	TGCAGTGCTAGAGATCAGGGCAGGTATGGGGAGCAGTACTTC	CSARDQGRYGEQYF
16	-	few	TRBV20-1	TRBJ1-5	TGCAGTGCTAGACCCGGGACCCCTTATAGCAATCAGCCCCAGCATTTT	CSARPGTPYSNQPQHF
14	-	medium-sized	TRBV6-5	TRBJ1-6	TGTGCCAGCAGCCAGACTTCAACGGGTTCACCCCTCCACTTT	CASSQTSTGSPLHF
10	-	many	TRBV12-3/TRBV12-4	TRBJ2-7	TGTGCCAGCGCCGTCTACGAGCAGTACTTC	CASAVYEQYF
17	TRBD1	many	TRBV14	TRBJ2-3	TGTGCCAGCAGCCAAGCGACAGGGGGCTTTCAAGGCGGTACGCAGTATTTT	CASSQATGGFQGGTQYF
15	-	few	TRBV20-1	TRBJ2-3	TGCAGTGCTCCCGCCGAACAGGGCGCGTCAGATACGCAGTATTTT	CSAPAEQGASDTQYF
13	-	-	TRBV12-3/TRBV12-4	TRBJ1-1	TGTGCCAGCACCCCGCCGGGGGGCACTGAAGCTTTCTTT	CASTPPGGTEAFF
14	-	-	TRBV19	TRBJ1-1	TGTGCCAGTAAGGATGGGGTAGTGAACACTGAAGCTTTCTTT	CASKDGVVNTEAFF
14	TRBD1	few	TRBV20-1	TRBJ1-5	TGCAGCGCTGAGGGACAGGGGGTTTCTCAGCCCCAGCATTTT	CSAEGQGVSQPQHF
16	TRBD2	few	TRBV18	TRBJ2-5	TGTGCCAGCTCACCATCCCTAGCGGGCCACCAAGAGACCCAGTACTTC	CASSPSLAGHQETQYF
13	-	few	TRBV30	TRBJ2-3	TGTGCCTGGAACGCCCAGGGGACAGATACGCAGTATTTT	CAWNAQGTDTQYF
15	-	many	TRBV24-1	TRBJ2-1	TGTGCCACCAGTGATCCCCCCCGGGGTTCGAATGAGCAGTTCTTC	CATSDPPRGSNEQFF
16	TRBD2	many	TRBV20-1	TRBJ2-1	TGCAGTGCTCCTGGACTAGCGGGTACTTTCTACAATGAGCAGTTCTTC	CSAPGLAGTFYNEQFF
13	-	-	TRBV15	TRBJ1-1	TGTGCCACCAGCAGAGATCCGAACACTGAAGCTTTCTTT	CATSRDPNTEAFF
13	-	-	TRBV4-2	TRBJ1-2	TGTGCCAGCAGCCACGACACCAACTATGGCTACACCTTC	CASSHDTNYGYTF
15	-	-	TRBV18	TRBJ1-2	TGTGCCAGCTCACCATCCGTAGCCGATAACTATGGCTACACCTTC	CASSPSVADNYGYTF
19	TRBD2	-	TRBV7-8	TRBJ2-4	TGTGCCAGCAGCTTAGGGACTAGCGGGGGGGCCGTCGCCAAAAACATTCAGTACTTC	CASSLGTSGGAVAKNIQYF
11	-	few	TRBV12-3/TRBV12-4	TRBJ2-1	TGTGCCAGCATCAGTGGGGCTGAGCAGTTCTTC	CASISGAEQFF
12	-	many	TRBV27	TRBJ1-6	TGTGCCAGCAGTTTATCCGATTCACCCCTCCACTTT	CASSLSDSPLHF
14	-	-	TRBV6-6	TRBJ2-7	TGTGCCAGCAGTCGAATCGGGCAGACCTACGAGCAGTACTTC	CASSRIGQTYEQYF
18	-	few	TRBV19	TRBJ2-2	TGTGCCAGTTTTTGGGGGGGGGACGGGACAGAAAACACCGGGGAGCTGTTTTTT	CASFWGGDGTENTGELFF
16	-	few	TRBV28	TRBJ2-7	TGTGCCAGCAGTAAACCGCAGGGCTCAGGGCTTTACGAGCAGTACTTC	CASSKPQGSGLYEQYF
13	-	-	TRBV20-1	TRBJ1-2	TGCAGTGCTAGCCCGACAGGTCGCGGAGGCTACACCTTC	CSASPTGRGGYTF
12	-	few	TRBV6-6	TRBJ1-5	TGTGCCAGCAGAACAGTCAATCAGCCCCAGCATTTT	CASRTVNQPQHF
15	-	few	TRBV4-3	TRBJ1-1	TGCGCCAGCAGCCAAGATCGGAACCCGAACACTGAAGCTTTCTTT	CASSQDRNPNTEAFF
15	-	many	TRBV10-2	TRBJ1-6	TGCGCCAGCAGTGAGTTTGGACGGAATAATTCACCCCTCCACTTT	CASSEFGRNNSPLHF
15	TRBD2	-	TRBV6-5	TRBJ2-1	TGTGCCAGCAGCCCCCCGGGGGGGCCTAGGAATGAGCAGTTCTTC	CASSPPGGPRNEQFF
13	-	-	TRBV12-3/TRBV12-4	TRBJ1-3	TGTGCCAGCAGTTCGATCCCGGGAAACACCATATATTTT	CASSSIPGNTIYF
13	TRBD1	few	TRBV20-1	TRBJ2-7	TGCAGTGCTAGAGATACGGGACAGTACGAGCAGTACTTC	CSARDTGQYEQYF
21	TRBD2	few	TRBV3-1	TRBJ2-1	TGTGCCAGCAGCCAAAATTACTTAGGACTAGCGGGTTCCAGCTCCTACAATGAGCAGTTCTTC	CASSQNYLGLAGSSSYNEQFF
16	-	-	TRBV27	TRBJ2-5	TGTGCCAGCAGTCCAAAAACGACAGGCGTCCAAGAGACCCAGTACTTC	CASSPKTTGVQETQYF
12	-	few	TRBV7-2	TRBJ2-3	TGTGCCAGCAGTTCGCCCCCCGATACGCAGTATTTT	CASSSPPDTQYF
14	TRBD1	-	TRBV19	TRBJ1-5	TGTGCCAGTACCTGGACAGGGGAGGGTCAGCCCCAGCATTTT	CASTWTGEGQPQHF
12	-	few	TRBV4-3	TRBJ2-3	TGCGCCAGCAGCCAAGAATCGGATACGCAGTATTTT	CASSQESDTQYF
13	-	few	TRBV27	TRBJ1-1	TGTGCCAGCATGTTGGGAGGGGGGACTGAAGCTTTCTTT	CASMLGGGTEAFF
15	-	few	TRBV20-1	TRBJ1-5	TGCAGTGCTAGAGGGGGGAATGGGGGTTATCAGCCCCAGCATTTT	CSARGGNGGYQPQHF
17	TRBD2	few	TRBV4-1	TRBJ2-1	TGCGCCAGCAGCCGAGGAGGACTAGTTCTTCCCTACAATGAGCAGTTCTTC	CASSRGGLVLPYNEQFF
15	-	-	TRBV6-1	TRBJ1-3	TGTGCCAGCAGTGAACCTGGCAGCTCTGGAAACACCATATATTTT	CASSEPGSSGNTIYF
12	-	-	TRBV20-1	TRBJ1-2	TGCAGTGCTCCCCCCCCGGGACCGGGCTACACCTTC	CSAPPPGPGYTF